This record concerns one T cell receptor beta chain sequence. Its antigen has not been determined. No base qualities exist here, and no much larger clone lies one base off it. Synthetic TCR analog templates were spiked into each PCR so that absolute template abundance could be estimated from read counts. The immunoSEQ assay used bias-controlled V and J gene primers to amplify TCRbeta CDR3 regions from genomic DNA. Rearranged TCRbeta segments were sequenced at approximately 20X coverage. The study's own analysis went as follows. Sequencing errors were corrected by clustering, and CDR3s were annotated against IMGT so that V, D and J genes could be assigned. Downstream analyses used only productive TCRbeta rearrangements, leaving out any out-of-frame or stop-codon sequences. Clonality was calculated as one minus the Shannon entropy normalized by the log of the number of unique productive sequences. Clones differing between time points or between blood and tumor were identified using Fisher's exact test with Benjamini-Hochberg correction, with an adjusted p below 0.01 applied as the threshold. In its TCRdb copy, this immuneACCESS table keeps in-frame sequences only and misses some clones. Where compared with another copy, unresolved V genes explain less than half of these, and the others have no known cause. V and J calls and clone size are given by that table; D and trimming were obtained from the DNA. The sample table holds around 100,000 clones, of which under 95% were seen once. The ten largest clones represent more than 3% of the sample.

This sample was included in a study of PD-L1 blockade in urothelial cancer (dated by TCRdb to the late 2010s). In the study overall: Therapy was started in the mid-2010s for all patients, and atezolizumab 1,200 mg was administered intravenously every 3 weeks. Durable clinical benefit was achieved by nine patients but not by the remaining 20. Pretreatment tumor samples, along with matched peripheral blood collected serially before and after atezolizumab treatment, underwent TCR sequencing. Progression-free survival longer than 6 months counted as durable clinical benefit, and TCR features were additionally tested against both progression-free and overall survival. Blood samples yielded a median of around 150,000 T cells and tens of thousands of unique TCRs, with median clonality roughly 0.084. Blood samples were analyzed 3 weeks after the start of treatment (second dose) and 6 weeks after the start of treatment. Somatic, immune and clinical correlates of response to PD-L1 blockade with atezolizumab in urothelial cancer were the focus of an exploratory multi-omic analysis. In the same patients, pretreatment tumors underwent whole exome sequencing and RNA sequencing in addition to TCR sequencing. An ECOG performance status of 0 or 1 was recorded for the patients, and 0 to 3 prior chemotherapy regimens had been received by the patients. Pretreatment blood TCR-seq was available for nearly 30 patients, at least one posttreatment blood collection was obtained for approximately 25 patients, and tumor TCR-seq was available for approximately 25 patients. About 90% of the roughly 29 patients were identified as males with urothelial cancer of bladder origin, and a prior smoking history was reported by 18 of 29 patients. What the authors observed across the whole study: At 3 weeks after the start of treatment, tumor-associated TCR clones in peripheral blood had expanded more in patients with durable benefit (n of about 21, p = 0.022). Because of the small sample size (n of about 30) and the many exploratory analyses performed, the results are intended to be regarded as hypothesis-generating. Improved progression-free and overall survival was found to be associated with pretreatment peripheral blood TCR clonality below the median.

Per the publication, the time point label means: peripheral blood 6 weeks after treatment start. A cohort of roughly 30 patients with locally advanced or metastatic urothelial carcinoma, treated at Memorial Sloan Kettering on a trial protocol, was included. Peripheral blood mononuclear cells were collected from each patient pretreatment and during treatment, giving between 1 and 8 total time points per patient. The Qiagen DNeasy Blood extraction kit was used to purify genomic DNA from total PBMCs and tumor samples. Collected pretreatment and during treatment, PBMCs were isolated and stored as previously described. The germline V gene (reference sequence) provides CDR1 LNHNV and CDR2 YYDKDF. V and J are truncated by 1 base and 1 base respectively, leaving an intervening sequence of 14 bases. The CDR3 sequence holds 16 residues, the cysteine and phenylalanine included. The entry retains the CDR3 DNA only, 48 bases that are in frame from base 1.

The chain was built from TRBV15 and TRBJ2-7, with TRBD1 as a weak D call on 6 bases. The specimen comprised PBMCs, sampled around atezolizumab (anti-PD-L1) treatment. The receptor's source is a man between 60 and 75 years old with urothelial cancer. The CDR3 corresponds to CATSRGRGTPSYEQYF. The sequenced DNA is TGTGCCACCAGCAGAGGAAGGGGGACACCTTCCTACGAGCAGTACTTC.